This T cell receptor (beta chain) was sequenced for a study of blood T cell repertoires in COVID-19. Study-wide background: From T cells, B-cell-depleted T cells, or PBMCs came the material, which was cDNA or gDNA.

Grouping used clinical history reported by participants in a survey and questionnaire. Trimming stripped 6 bases from V and 4 bases from J, with 21 bases between. Germline-derived CDR1 and CDR2 are MGHDK and SYGVNS. The CDR3 length is 16 residues. In the authors' workflow: How many nucleated cells were present was estimated from reference gene primer amplification. Sequencing was performed with immunoSEQ multiplex PCR; in TCRdb, only in-frame clones are kept and a portion is missing. D and trimming come from the DNA, and the V and J calls and clone size come from that table. The table shows 150,000 to 200,000 clones, with around three quarters occurring only once.

The specimen was PBMCs or T cells enriched from blood (not recorded which). The rearrangement links TRBV25-1 to TRBJ2-5, with TRBD1 as a possible D gene (6 bases). The TCR sequence derives from a woman aged 45 to 65 with acute COVID-19. The CDR3 is CASRGIGTRGRETQYF. The CDR3 nucleotides are TGTGCCAGCAGGGGAATCGGGACAAGGGGGAGAGAGACCCAGTACTTC.